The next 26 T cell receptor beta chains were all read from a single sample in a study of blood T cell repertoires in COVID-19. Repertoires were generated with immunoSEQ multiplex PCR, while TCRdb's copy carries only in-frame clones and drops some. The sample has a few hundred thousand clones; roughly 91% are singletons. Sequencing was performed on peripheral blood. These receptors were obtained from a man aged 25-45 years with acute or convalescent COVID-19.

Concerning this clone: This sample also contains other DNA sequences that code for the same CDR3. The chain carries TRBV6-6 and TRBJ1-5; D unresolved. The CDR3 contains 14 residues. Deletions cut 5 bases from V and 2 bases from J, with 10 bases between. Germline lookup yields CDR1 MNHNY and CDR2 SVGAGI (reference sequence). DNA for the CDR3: TGTGCCAGCAGTGGAGGGATTCGCAATCAGCCCCAGCATTTT. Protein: CASSGGIRNQPQHF.

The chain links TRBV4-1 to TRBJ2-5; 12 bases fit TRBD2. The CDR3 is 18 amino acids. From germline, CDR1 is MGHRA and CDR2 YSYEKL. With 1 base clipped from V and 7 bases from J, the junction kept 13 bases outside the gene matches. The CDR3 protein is CASSQGPSGRAGVGTQYF. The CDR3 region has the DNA TGCGCCAGCAGCCAAGGCCCTAGCGGGAGGGCCGGGGTCGGGACCCAGTACTTC.

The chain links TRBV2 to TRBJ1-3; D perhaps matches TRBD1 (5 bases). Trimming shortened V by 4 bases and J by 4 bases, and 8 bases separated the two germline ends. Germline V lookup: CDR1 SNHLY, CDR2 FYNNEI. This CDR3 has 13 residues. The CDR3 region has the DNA TGTGCCAGCAGTGCAGGGTCCGGAAACACCATATATTTT. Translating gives CASSAGSGNTIYF.

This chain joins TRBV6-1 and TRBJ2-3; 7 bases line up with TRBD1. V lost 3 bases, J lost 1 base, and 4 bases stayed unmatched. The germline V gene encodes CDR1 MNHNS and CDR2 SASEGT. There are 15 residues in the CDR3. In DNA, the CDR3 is TGTGCCAGCAGTGAGATTCAGGGGGGCACAGATACGCAGTATTTT. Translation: CASSEIQGGTDTQYF.

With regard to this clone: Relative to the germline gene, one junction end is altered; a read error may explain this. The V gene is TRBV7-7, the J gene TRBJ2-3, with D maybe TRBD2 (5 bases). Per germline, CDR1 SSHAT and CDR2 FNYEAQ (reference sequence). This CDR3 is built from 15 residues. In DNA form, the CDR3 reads TGTGCTAGCAGCTTGAATACGGGAATAGGAGATACGCAGTATTTT. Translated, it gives CASSLNTGIGDTQYF.

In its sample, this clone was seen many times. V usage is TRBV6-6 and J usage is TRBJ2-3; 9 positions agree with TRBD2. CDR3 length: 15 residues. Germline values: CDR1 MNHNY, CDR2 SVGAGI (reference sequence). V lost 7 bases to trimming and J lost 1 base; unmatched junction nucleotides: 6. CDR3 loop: CASTEIAGGTDTQYF. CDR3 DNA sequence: TGTGCCAGCACAGAAATAGCGGGAGGCACAGATACGCAGTATTTT.

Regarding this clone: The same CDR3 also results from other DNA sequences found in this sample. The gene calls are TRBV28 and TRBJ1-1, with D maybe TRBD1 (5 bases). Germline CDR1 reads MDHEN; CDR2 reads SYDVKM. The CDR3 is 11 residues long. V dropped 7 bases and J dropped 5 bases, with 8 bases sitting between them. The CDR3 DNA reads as TGTGCCAGCACCCGGGGGACTGAAGCTTTCTTT. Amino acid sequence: CASTRGTEAFF. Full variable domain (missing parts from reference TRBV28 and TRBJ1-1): DVKVTQSSRYLVKRTGEKVFLECVQDMDHENMFWYRQDPGLGLRLIYFSYDVKMKEKGDIPEGYSVSREKKERFSLILESASTNQTSMYLCASTRGTEAFFGQGTRLTVV.

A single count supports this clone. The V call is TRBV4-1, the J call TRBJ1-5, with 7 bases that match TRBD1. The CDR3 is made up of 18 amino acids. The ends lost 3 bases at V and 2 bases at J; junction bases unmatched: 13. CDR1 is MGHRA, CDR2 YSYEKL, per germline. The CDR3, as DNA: TGCGCCAGCAGCCACAGGCCTACAGGGGTAAGGGGCAATCAGCCCCAGCATTTT. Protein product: CASSHRPTGVRGNQPQHF.

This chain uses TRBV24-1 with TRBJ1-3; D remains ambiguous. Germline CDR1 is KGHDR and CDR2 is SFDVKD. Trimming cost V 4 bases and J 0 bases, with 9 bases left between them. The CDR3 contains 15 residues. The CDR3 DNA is TGTGCCACCAGTGACCCACGGTCCTCTGGAAACACCATATATTTT. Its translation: CATSDPRSSGNTIYF.

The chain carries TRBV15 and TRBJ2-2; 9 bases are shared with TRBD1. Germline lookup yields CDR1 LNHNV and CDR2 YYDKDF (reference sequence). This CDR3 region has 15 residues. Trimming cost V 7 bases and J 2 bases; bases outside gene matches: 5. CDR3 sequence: CATIMDRGNTGELFF. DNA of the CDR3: TGTGCCACCATCATGGACAGGGGAAACACCGGGGAGCTGTTTTTT.

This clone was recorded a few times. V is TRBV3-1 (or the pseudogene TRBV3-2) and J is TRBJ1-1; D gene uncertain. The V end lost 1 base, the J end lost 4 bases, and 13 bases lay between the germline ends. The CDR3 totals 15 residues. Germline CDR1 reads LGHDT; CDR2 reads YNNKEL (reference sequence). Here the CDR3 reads CASSQGAGGGTEAFF. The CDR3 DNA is TGTGCCAGCAGCCAAGGTGCGGGAGGAGGCACTGAAGCTTTCTTT.

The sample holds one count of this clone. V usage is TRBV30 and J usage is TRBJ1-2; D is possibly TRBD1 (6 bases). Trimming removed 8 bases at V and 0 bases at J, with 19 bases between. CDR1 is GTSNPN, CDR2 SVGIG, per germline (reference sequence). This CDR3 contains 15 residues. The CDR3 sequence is CAQLGAADTNYGYTF. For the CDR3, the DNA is TGTGCCCAACTGGGGGCAGCGGACACTAACTATGGCTACACCTTC.

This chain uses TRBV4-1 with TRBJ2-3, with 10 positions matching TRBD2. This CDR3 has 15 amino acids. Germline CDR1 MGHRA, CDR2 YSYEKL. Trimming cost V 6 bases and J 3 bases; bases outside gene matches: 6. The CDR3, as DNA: TGCGCCAGCAGTCTCACTAGCGGGGTAACAGATACGCAGTATTTT. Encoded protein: CASSLTSGVTDTQYF.

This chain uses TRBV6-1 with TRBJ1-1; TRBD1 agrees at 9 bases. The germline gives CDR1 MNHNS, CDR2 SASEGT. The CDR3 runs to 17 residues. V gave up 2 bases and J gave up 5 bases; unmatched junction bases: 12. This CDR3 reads CASSERRQGVILTEAFF. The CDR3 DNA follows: TGTGCCAGCAGTGAAAGGAGACAGGGGGTCATTCTAACTGAAGCTTTCTTT.

CDR3 loop: CASSSSKDEQFF. The DNA of the CDR3 is TGTGCCAGCAGTTCGAGTAAAGATGAGCAGTTCTTC. This chain joins TRBV28 and TRBJ2-1; no definite D call. The CDR3 length is 12 residues. The V and J ends lost 4 bases and 8 bases respectively, with 9 bases between them. Germline lookup yields CDR1 MDHEN and CDR2 SYDVKM.

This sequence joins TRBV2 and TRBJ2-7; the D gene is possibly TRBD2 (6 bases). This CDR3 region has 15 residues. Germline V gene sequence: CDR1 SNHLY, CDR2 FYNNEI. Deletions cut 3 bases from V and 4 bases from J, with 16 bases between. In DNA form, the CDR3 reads TGTGCCAGCAGTGACATAGGAGGGAGTATATACGAGCAGTACTTC. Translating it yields CASSDIGGSIYEQYF.

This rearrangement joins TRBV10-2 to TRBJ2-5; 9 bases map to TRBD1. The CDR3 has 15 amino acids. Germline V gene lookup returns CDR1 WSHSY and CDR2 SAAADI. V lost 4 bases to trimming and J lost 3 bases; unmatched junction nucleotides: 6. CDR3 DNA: TGCGCCAGCAGTGCGCCGGGACAGGGAAAAGAGACCCAGTACTTC. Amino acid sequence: CASSAPGQGKETQYF.

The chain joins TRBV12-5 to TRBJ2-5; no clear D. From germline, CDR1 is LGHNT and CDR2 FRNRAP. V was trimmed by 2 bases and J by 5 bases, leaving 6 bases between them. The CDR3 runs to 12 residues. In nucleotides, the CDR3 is TGTGCTAGTGGTTTGTCTAAGGAGACCCAGTACTTC. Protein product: CASGLSKETQYF.

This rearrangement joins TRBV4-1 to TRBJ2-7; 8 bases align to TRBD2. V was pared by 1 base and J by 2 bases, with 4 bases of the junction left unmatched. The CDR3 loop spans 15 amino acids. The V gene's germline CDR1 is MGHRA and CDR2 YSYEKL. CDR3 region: CASSQAWTSPYEQYF. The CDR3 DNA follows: TGCGCCAGCAGCCAAGCCTGGACTAGCCCCTACGAGCAGTACTTC.

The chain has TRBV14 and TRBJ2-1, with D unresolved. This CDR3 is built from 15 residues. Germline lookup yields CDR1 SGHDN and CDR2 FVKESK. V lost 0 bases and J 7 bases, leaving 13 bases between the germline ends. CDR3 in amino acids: CASSQDWPFRNEQFF. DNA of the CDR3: TGTGCCAGCAGCCAAGATTGGCCGTTCAGGAATGAGCAGTTCTTC.

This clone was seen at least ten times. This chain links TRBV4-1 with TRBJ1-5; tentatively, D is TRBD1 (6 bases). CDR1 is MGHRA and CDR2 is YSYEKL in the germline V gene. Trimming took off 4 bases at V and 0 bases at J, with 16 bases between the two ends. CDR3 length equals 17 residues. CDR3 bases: TGCGCCAGCAGCCTCCCCCCACCCAGGGGTAGCAATCAGCCCCAGCATTTT. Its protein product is CASSLPPPRGSNQPQHF.

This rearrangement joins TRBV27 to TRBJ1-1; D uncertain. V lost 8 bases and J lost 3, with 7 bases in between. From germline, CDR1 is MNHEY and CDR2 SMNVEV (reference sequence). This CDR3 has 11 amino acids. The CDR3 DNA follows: TGTGCCAGCGGAGGATACACTGAAGCTTTCTTT. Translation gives CASGGYTEAFF.

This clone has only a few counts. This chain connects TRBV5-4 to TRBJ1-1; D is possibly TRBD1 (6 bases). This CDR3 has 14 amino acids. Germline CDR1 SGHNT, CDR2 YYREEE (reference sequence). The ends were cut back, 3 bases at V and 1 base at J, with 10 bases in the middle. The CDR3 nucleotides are TGTGCCAGCAGCTCGACAGGATGGAACACTGAAGCTTTCTTT. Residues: CASSSTGWNTEAFF.

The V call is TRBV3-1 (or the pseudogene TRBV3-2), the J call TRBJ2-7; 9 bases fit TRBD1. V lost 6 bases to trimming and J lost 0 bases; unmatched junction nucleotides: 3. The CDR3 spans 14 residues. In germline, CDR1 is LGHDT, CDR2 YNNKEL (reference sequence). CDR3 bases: TGTGCCAGCAGATGGGGACAGGGCTCCTACGAGCAGTACTTC. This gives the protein CASRWGQGSYEQYF.

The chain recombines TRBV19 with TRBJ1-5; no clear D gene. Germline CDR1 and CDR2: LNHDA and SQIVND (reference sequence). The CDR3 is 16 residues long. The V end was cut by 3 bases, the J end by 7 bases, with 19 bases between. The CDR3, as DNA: TGTGCCAGTAGTATTCGAGCCGTGGCGGTAGTGCAGCCCCAGCATTTT. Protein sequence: CASSIRAVAVVQPQHF.

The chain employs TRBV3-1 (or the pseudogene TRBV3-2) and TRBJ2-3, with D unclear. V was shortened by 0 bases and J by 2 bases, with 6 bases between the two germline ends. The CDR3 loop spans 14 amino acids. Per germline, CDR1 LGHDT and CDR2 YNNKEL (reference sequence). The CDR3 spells CASSQEAYTDTQYF. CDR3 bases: TGTGCCAGCAGCCAAGAAGCCTACACAGATACGCAGTATTTT.